What follows are 24 T cell receptor beta chains derived from one specimen sequenced in a study of memory CD4+ T cells and cytomegalovirus serostatus. Single viable CD3+CD4+CD8-CD45RO+ cells were sorted as the memory CD4+ T cells. Only in-frame clones appear in the TCRdb table, and some are missing; sequencing was by immunoSEQ multiplex PCR. The table includes approximately 60,000 clones, about 81% detected once. Sequences were obtained from memory CD4+ T cells from blood. These receptors originate from an adult in good health and CMV-seronegative.

The chain employs TRBV6-5 and TRBJ2-7; either TRBD1 or TRBD2 may supply D (5 bases each). Germline CDR1 reads MNHEY; CDR2 reads SVGAGI. V was shortened by 9 bases and J by 3 bases, with 15 bases between the two germline ends. The CDR3 runs 13 residues. The CDR3 DNA sequence: TGTGCCAGTAAACCGGGACGGAACTACGAGCAGTACTTC. Translating gives CASKPGRNYEQYF.

J is TRBJ2-7 and V is TRBV5-1; TRBD1 might be the D (6 bases). This CDR3 spans 14 amino acids. The germline V and J ends were trimmed by 0 bases and 4 bases, with 11 bases remaining between them. Germline V gene data show CDR1 as SGHRS and CDR2 as YFSETQ. Written as DNA, the CDR3 is TGCGCCAGCAGCTTGGATGGGACATTTTACGAGCAGTACTTC. Its protein product is CASSLDGTFYEQYF. Together with reference TRBV5-1 and TRBJ2-7, the CDR3 gives the full variable domain: KAGVTQTPRYLIKTRGQQVTLSCSPISGHRSVSWYQQTPGQGLQFLFEYFSETQRNKGNFPGRFSGRQFSNSRSEMNVSTLELGDSALYLCASSLDGTFYEQYFGPGTRLTVT.

The gene calls are TRBV7-2 and TRBJ1-3; D might be TRBD1 (5 bases). In germline, CDR1 is SGHTA, CDR2 FQGNSA. The V end lost 1 base, the J end lost 0 bases, and 10 bases lay between the germline ends. The CDR3 loop spans 16 amino acids. CDR3 nucleotides: TGTGCCAGCAGCTTAGGGGGGGTGCGCTCTGGAAACACCATATATTTT. Protein product: CASSLGGVRSGNTIYF.

A few counts support this clone. The genes are TRBV12-5 and TRBJ1-3; unclear D gene. Germline V lookup: CDR1 LGHNT, CDR2 FRNRAP. Trimming took off 0 bases at V and 5 bases at J, with 8 bases between the two ends. CDR3 size: 14 residues. CDR3 sequence: CASGLVPQRNTIYF. In DNA form, the CDR3 reads TGTGCTAGTGGTTTGGTACCCCAGAGAAACACCATATATTTT.

The CDR3 nucleotides read TGTGCCAGCCGAACCAGGGTTGCCGGGGAGCTGTTTTTT. Its protein product is CASRTRVAGELFF. V gene TRBV11-1 combines with J gene TRBJ2-2; possibly TRBD1 for D (5 bases). The germline V and J ends were trimmed by 8 bases and 6 bases, with 13 bases remaining between them. Germline V lookup: CDR1 SGHAT, CDR2 FQDESV (reference sequence). The CDR3 covers 13 residues.

This rearrangement joins TRBV7-2 to TRBJ2-2; the match to TRBD2 covers 9 bases. Germline CDR1 SGHTA, CDR2 FQGNSA. This CDR3 comprises 18 residues. The V segment lost 5 bases and the J segment 2 bases; nucleotides outside the gene matches: 12. The CDR3 nucleotides read TGTGCCAGCAGCCCGAACCGACTAGCGGATCGAAACACCGGGGAGCTGTTTTTT. Translating it yields CASSPNRLADRNTGELFF.

The chain couples TRBV6-4 to TRBJ1-2, with D uncertain. Germline CDR1 and CDR2: MRHNA and SNTAGT. V was trimmed by 3 bases and J by 8 bases, leaving 13 bases between them. The CDR3 runs to 13 residues. The CDR3 protein is CASSESGLRGYTF. DNA of the CDR3: TGTGCCAGCAGTGAAAGCGGATTAAGGGGCTACACCTTC.

In its sample, this clone was seen once. V usage is TRBV5-8 and J usage is TRBJ2-1, with 11 bases that match TRBD1. With V trimmed by 5 bases and J by 9 bases, 10 bases remained unmatched. Germline V gene sequence: CDR1 SGHTS, CDR2 YDEGEE. The length of the CDR3 is 15 residues. Written as DNA, the CDR3 is TGTGCCAGCAGAACCTGGGGGACAGGGGGAGCTGAGCAGTTCTTC. Its translation is CASRTWGTGGAEQFF.

The V call is TRBV4-1, the J call TRBJ1-2, with D tentatively TRBD1 (6 bases). CDR1 and CDR2 (germline): MGHRA, YSYEKL. The CDR3 is made up of 12 amino acids. Trimming cost V 2 bases and J 6 bases, with 7 bases left between them. The CDR3 protein is CASSQTGNGYTF. CDR3 bases: TGCGCCAGCAGCCAAACAGGGAATGGCTACACCTTC.

The V gene is TRBV7-2, the J gene TRBJ1-5; 7 bases align to TRBD1. Germline V gene lookup returns CDR1 SGHTA and CDR2 FQGNSA. V dropped 0 bases and J dropped 6; count of bases not matched to a gene: 5. The CDR3 totals 15 residues. The CDR3 region has the DNA TGTGCCAGCAGCTTAGCCAGGGGGAACGGTCAGCCCCAGCATTTT. Amino acids: CASSLARGNGQPQHF.

The CDR3 bases are TGCGCCAGCAGCTTGGCTGCGGGTGGGATGTATGAGACCCAGTACTTC. Translating gives CASSLAAGGMYETQYF. V is TRBV5-1 and J is TRBJ2-5; TRBD2 might be the D (5 bases). Germline CDR1 and CDR2: SGHRS and YFSETQ. V was shortened by 0 bases and J by 5 bases, with 17 bases between the two germline ends. This CDR3 region has 16 residues.

Note on this clone: One junction end does not reproduce the germline sequence, and a read error may be involved. The V call is TRBV7-7, the J call TRBJ2-5, with 10 bases fitting TRBD1. The CDR3 runs to 15 residues. CDR1 SSHAT and CDR2 FNYEAQ come from the germline V gene (reference sequence). CDR3 in DNA: TGTGCTAGCAGCTTAGCGGGACAGGGGACGGAGACCCAGTACTTC. Encoded protein: CASSLAGQGTETQYF. The entire variable domain, with the rest obtained from reference TRBV7-7 and TRBJ2-5, is as follows: GAGVSQSPRYKVTKRGQDVTLRCDPISSHATLYWYQQALGQGPEFLTYFNYEAQPDKSGLPSDRFSAERPEGSISTLTIQRTEQRDSAMYRCASSLAGQGTETQYFGPGTRLLVL.

The chain is built from TRBV7-2 and TRBJ2-2; D could derive from TRBD1 or TRBD2 (6 bases each). Germline V gives CDR1 SGHTA, CDR2 FQGNSA. V was trimmed by 5 bases and J by 6 bases, leaving 10 bases between them. CDR3 length equals 13 residues. The CDR3 here is CASSPGAPGELFF. The CDR3 DNA follows: TGTGCCAGCAGCCCGGGGGCACCCGGGGAGCTGTTTTTT.

This chain joins TRBV30 and TRBJ2-7; 15 nucleotides agree with TRBD2. This CDR3 comprises 16 residues. The V gene end was trimmed by 4 bases and the J gene end by 1 base; junction bases not matched to a gene: 5. Germline V lookup: CDR1 GTSNPN, CDR2 SVGIG (reference sequence). In DNA form, the CDR3 reads TGTGCCTGGATGGGACTAGCGGGAGGTAGATCCTACGAGCAGTACTTC. Its translation: CAWMGLAGGRSYEQYF.

The chain has TRBV5-6 and TRBJ2-5; the D is unclear. The closer fit of TRBJ2-7 to the DNA end suggests the J call may be wrong. Per the germline V gene, CDR1 is SGHDT and CDR2 is YYEEEE. This CDR3 contains 14 residues. The CDR3 loop reads CASSGSDVHYEQYF. DNA for the CDR3: TGTGCCAGCAGCGGGTCGGACGTACACTACGAGCAGTACTTC.

J is TRBJ2-7 and V is TRBV28; TRBD1 agrees at 9 bases. Germline V gene lookup returns CDR1 MDHEN and CDR2 SYDVKM. J lost 4 bases, V lost 5 bases, and 12 bases had no gene match. The CDR3 runs to 16 residues. The CDR3 loop is CASSLITGGIGYEQYF. CDR3 nucleotide sequence: TGTGCCAGCAGTCTAATTACAGGGGGCATCGGTTACGAGCAGTACTTC.

The chain joins TRBV6-1 to TRBJ2-1, with 7 nucleotides matching TRBD1. CDR3 length: 15 amino acids. Germline V lookup: CDR1 MNHNS, CDR2 SASEGT. J was trimmed by 4 bases and V by 6 bases; bases with no gene match: 9. The CDR3 coding sequence is TGTGCCAGCAGGCCGGGACAGACTCCTTACAATGAGCAGTTCTTC. This translates into CASRPGQTPYNEQFF.

This chain links TRBV19 with TRBJ2-5; no firm D call. V shed 8 bases and J shed 1 base, with 17 bases lying between them. This CDR3 has 15 amino acids. Germline-derived CDR1 and CDR2 are LNHDA and SQIVND (reference sequence). CDR3 DNA sequence: TGTGCCAGTCAACGGGCACAGCTGTCCCAAGAGACCCAGTACTTC. Its protein is CASQRAQLSQETQYF.

This clone has just one count. The rearrangement uses TRBV7-9 and TRBJ2-1, with 8 bases identical to TRBD1. Germline loops: CDR1 SEHNR, CDR2 FQNEAQ (reference sequence). V lost 2 bases and J lost 8; bases outside the gene matches: 8. CDR3 length equals 15 residues. This chain's CDR3 is CASSLRTGSSDEQFF. The CDR3 DNA reads TGTGCCAGCAGCTTACGGACAGGGTCATCAGATGAGCAGTTCTTC.

The V gene is TRBV9, the J gene TRBJ2-5; 8 bases map to TRBD1. Germline V gene data show CDR1 as SGDLS and CDR2 as YYNGEE. The CDR3 runs 14 residues. Trimming cost V 4 bases and J 4 bases; bases outside gene matches: 6. CDR3 amino acids: CASSPRTGRETQYF. CDR3 DNA: TGTGCCAGCAGCCCCCGGACAGGGCGAGAGACCCAGTACTTC. Using reference TRBV9 and TRBJ2-5 for the parts outside the CDR3, the full variable domain is DSGVTQTPKHLITATGQRVTLRCSPRSGDLSVYWYQQSLDQGLQFLIQYYNGEERAKGNILERFSAQQFPDLHSELNLSSLELGDSALYFCASSPRTGRETQYFGPGTRLLVL.

The chain employs TRBV6-1 and TRBJ2-3; D ambiguous. Trimming shortened V by 4 bases and J by 5 bases, and 10 bases separated the two germline ends. The CDR3 sequence is 13 residues long. Germline assignment: CDR1 MNHNS and CDR2 SASEGT. The CDR3 is CASSVVTKDTQYF. CDR3 sequence (DNA): TGTGCCAGCAGTGTCGTCACAAAAGATACGCAGTATTTT.

Concerning this clone: The sample holds other DNA sequences that translate to the same CDR3. The gene calls are TRBV18 and TRBJ2-1; 9 bases map to TRBD2. CDR1 KGHSH and CDR2 LQKENI come from the germline V gene. Unmatched junction bases numbered 6, after V lost 0 bases and J lost 6 bases. CDR3 length: 16 residues. The CDR3 region is CASSPPGLAGRNEQFF. CDR3 in DNA: TGTGCCAGCTCACCACCGGGCCTAGCGGGACGCAATGAGCAGTTCTTC.

This clone appeared a few times. The CDR3 nucleotides read TGTGCCACCAGCAGACCCACTAGCCCCCAGTTCTTC. Protein sequence: CATSRPTSPQFF. V gene TRBV15 combines with J gene TRBJ2-1; weak D call: TRBD2 (6 bases). CDR3 length: 12 residues. V lost 2 bases to trimming and J lost 13 bases, with 12 bases between them. Germline CDR1 LNHNV, CDR2 YYDKDF (reference sequence).

The chain recombines TRBV15 with TRBJ2-7; D may be TRBD1 or TRBD2 (5 bases each). The length of the CDR3 is 15 residues. Germline assignment: CDR1 LNHNV and CDR2 YYDKDF (reference sequence). The CDR3 nucleotides are TGTGCTTACCGGGAAAGGACTGGGGCCTTATACGAGCAGTACTTC. It specifies CAYRERTGALYEQYF.